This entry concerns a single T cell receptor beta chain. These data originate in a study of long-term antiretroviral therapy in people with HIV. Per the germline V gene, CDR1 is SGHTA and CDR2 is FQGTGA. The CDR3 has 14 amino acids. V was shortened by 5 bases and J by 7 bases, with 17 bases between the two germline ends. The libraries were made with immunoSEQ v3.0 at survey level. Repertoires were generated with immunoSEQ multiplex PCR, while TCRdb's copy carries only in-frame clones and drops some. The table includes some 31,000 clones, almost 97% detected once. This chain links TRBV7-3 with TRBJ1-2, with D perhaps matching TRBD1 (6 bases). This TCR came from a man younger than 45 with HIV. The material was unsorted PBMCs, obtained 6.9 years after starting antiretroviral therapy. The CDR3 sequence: CASSQRGGYGGYTF. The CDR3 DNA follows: TGTGCCAGCAGCCAAAGGGGGGGGTACGGTGGCTACACCTTC.